This TCR beta chain derives from a study of blood T cell repertoires in COVID-19. Looking at the study overall: T cells, B-cell-depleted T cells, or PBMCs supplied cDNA or gDNA.

Seattle patient enrollment occurred during active infection, with longitudinal follow-up thereafter. V was cut by 6 bases and J by 4 bases, with 13 bases left in between. CDR1 and CDR2 (germline): MDHEN, SYDVKM. The CDR3 loop spans 14 amino acids. The table came from immunoSEQ multiplex PCR; TCRdb's copy has only in-frame clones and leaves some out. The table includes approximately 300,000 clones, around 85% detected once. As regards this clone: This CDR3 is also generated by other DNA sequences in the sample.

The sequencing sample was made of peripheral blood. The sequence came from a human donor with COVID-19, enrolled during active disease. The donor label of this sample is uncertain. This sequence joins TRBV28 and TRBJ1-5, with D tentatively TRBD1 (5 bases). CDR3 DNA: TGTGCCAGCAGCCTGAGTCAGGGAAATCAGCCCCAGCATTTT. Encoded protein: CASSLSQGNQPQHF.